The TCR beta chain described here comes from a study of beta chain features in type 1 diabetes. General study points: Naive, central memory and Treg TCRB repertoires seemed to resemble each other more closely in patients than they did in healthy donors.

As every portion of the isolated RNA was reverse transcribed, the sequencing read expressed TCRB transcripts. The table came from immunoSEQ multiplex PCR; TCRdb's copy has only in-frame clones and leaves some out. Among 250,000 to 350,000 clones, about 14% were seen once, and the ten largest hold 6.7%. The length of the CDR3 is 17 residues. The germline CDR1 and CDR2 sequences are SGHTA and FQGNSA. As for this clone: Its target is unknown. A read error may account for a junction end that differs from germline.

The chain is built from TRBV7-2 and TRBJ2-2; TRBD2 matches 7 bases. The sequencing sample was made of central memory CD4+ T cells from blood. This clonotype was sampled from a man younger than 45 in good health. CDR3: CASSQVSIRLAPGELFF. The DNA for the CDR3 is TGCGCCAGCAGCCAAGTCTCTATCAGACTAGCCCCCGGGGAGCTGTTTTTT.